The clone carrying this T cell receptor (beta chain) was detected a few times. The data belong to a study of cytomegalovirus exposure and HLA in healthy donors. Across the study: The study's early data release held about 85 million unique TCRs from HLA-typed donors.

This PCR relied on a set of 60 Vbeta primers and 13 Jbeta primers. Using immunoSEQ multiplex PCR, the repertoire was profiled, and TCRdb retains in-frame clones only, with some absent. Of about 130,000 clones listed, 55% to 75% are singletons. V lost 5 bases and J 4 bases, leaving 9 bases between the germline ends. This CDR3 is built from 12 residues. Germline lookup yields CDR1 MDHEN and CDR2 SYDVKM. The sequence derives from a man aged 25 to 45 in good health and CMV-seropositive. The J gene is TRBJ2-7, the V gene TRBV28; D unclear. Sequences were obtained from PBMCs. The CDR3 coding sequence is TGTGCCAGCAGTGGGTTAGCTTACGAGCAGTACTTC. Protein sequence: CASSGLAYEQYF.